Following are 27 T cell receptor beta chains from one sample sequenced in a study of T cells in Graves' hyperthyroidism and ophthalmopathy. Using RNA transcripts as the source, TCR beta CDR3 regions were amplified. A set of HTBI primers served as the primers for a first-round RT-PCR of the TCR CDR3. TCRdb itself ran the multiplex PCR reads through MiXCR, one entry per CDR3 protein. This sample has about 160,000 distinct CDR3 sequences, with approximately 9% found just once. Sequencing used blood. The receptors were gathered from a young woman with Graves' hyperthyroidism that later progressed to Graves' ophthalmopathy.

This chain connects TRBV9 to TRBJ2-7, with D perhaps matching TRBD1 or TRBD2 (6 bases each). Germline CDR1 is SGDLS and CDR2 is YYNGEE. Trimming left V 2 bases short and J 3 bases short, with 15 bases between. This CDR3 has 15 residues. CDR3 DNA: TGTGCCAGCAGCGTCGGGGGCCGCAGGTTCTACGAGCAGTACTTC. Translation: CASSVGGRRFYEQYF.

The sample holds many counts of this clonotype. The gene calls are TRBV3-1 and TRBJ2-1; 8 nucleotides line up with TRBD2. Germline V lookup: CDR1 LGHDT, CDR2 YNNKEL (reference sequence). Trimming at V came to 1 base and at J to 2 bases, leaving 1 base not matched to a gene. This CDR3 has 15 residues. The CDR3 reads CASSQVGLAYNEQFF. The CDR3 nucleotides read TGTGCCAGCAGCCAAGTGGGACTAGCCTACAATGAGCAGTTCTTC.

There are many counts of this clonotype. This chain joins TRBV15 and TRBJ2-3, with D possibly called TRBD1 or TRBD2 (5 bases each). CDR3 length equals 15 residues. CDR1 is LNHNV and CDR2 is YYDKDF in the germline V gene (reference sequence). V lost 9 bases to trimming and J lost 3 bases, with 19 bases between them. The CDR3 loop is CATKGSLGETDTQYF. The CDR3 nucleotides are TGTGCCACAAAAGGCAGTCTAGGGGAGACAGATACGCAGTATTTT. The entire variable domain, with the rest obtained from reference TRBV15 and TRBJ2-3, is as follows: DAMVIQNPRYQVTQFGKPVTLSCSQTLNHNVMYWYQQKSSQAPKLLFHYYDKDFNNEADTPDNFQSRRPNTSFCFLDIRSPGLGDTAMYLCATKGSLGETDTQYFGPGTRLTVL.

This clonotype showed up just a few times. The J gene is TRBJ2-7, the V gene TRBV6-2 or TRBV6-3; unclear D gene. Germline values: CDR1 MNHEY, CDR2 SVGEGT. The CDR3 is 13 amino acids. V lost 6 bases and J lost 2, with 11 bases in between. CDR3 region: CASRVPGPYEQYF. In DNA, the CDR3 is TGTGCCAGCAGGGTCCCGGGTCCCTACGAGCAGTACTTC.

This clonotype was counted at least ten times. This chain links TRBV12-3 or TRBV12-4 with TRBJ1-2; maybe TRBD1 (6 bases). The CDR3 loop spans 12 amino acids. V lost 3 bases and J lost 8, with 10 bases in between. CDR3 loop: CASSFGGTGYTF. Written as DNA, the CDR3 is TGTGCCAGCAGTTTTGGAGGGACAGGCTACACCTTC.

As to this clonotype: It may be a read error: a sequence one base away is much more abundant. The chain combines TRBV6-2 or TRBV6-3 with TRBJ2-5; 10 bases are a match to TRBD2. CDR3 length: 16 residues. The V gene end was trimmed by 5 bases and the J gene end by 2 bases; junction bases not matched to a gene: 8. CDR1 is MNHEY and CDR2 is SVGEGT in the germline V gene. CDR3 DNA sequence: TGTGCCAGCAGTCTCACGAGCGGGAGGGGGCAAGAGACCCAGTACTTC. Its protein is CASSLTSGRGQETQYF.

This clonotype was detected many times. The chain carries TRBV6-5 and TRBJ1-2; a weak D match, TRBD1 (6 bases). Germline CDR1 and CDR2: MNHEY and SVGAGI. The CDR3 consists of 17 residues. The V gene lost 0 bases and the J gene lost 4 bases, with 18 bases spanning the gap. CDR3 loop: CASSYSYVGTQTYGYTF. In nucleotides, the CDR3 is TGTGCCAGCAGTTACTCTTATGTGGGGACACAGACCTATGGCTACACCTTC.

This clonotype showed up many times. The V call is TRBV6-1, the J call TRBJ2-5; D remains unclear. Trimming stripped 8 bases from V and 2 bases from J, with 18 bases between. Germline-derived CDR1 and CDR2 are MNHNS and SASEGT. The CDR3 loop spans 15 amino acids. The CDR3 is CASCKQSGRQETQYF. The CDR3 nucleotides read TGTGCCAGCTGTAAACAGTCAGGCAGGCAAGAGACCCAGTACTTC.

The V and J genes are TRBV7-2 and TRBJ1-1; 9 bases match TRBD1. Germline CDR1 reads SGHTA; CDR2 reads FQGNSA. This CDR3 has 12 residues. V shed 8 bases and J 7 bases; nucleotides not matched to a gene: 5. CDR3 sequence reads: CASGTTGGEAFF. Written as DNA, the CDR3 is TGTGCCAGCGGGACGACAGGGGGTGAAGCTTTCTTT. The full variable domain, its missing parts supplied by reference TRBV7-2 and TRBJ1-1, is GAGVSQSPSNKVTEKGKDVELRCDPISGHTALYWYRQSLGQGLEFLIYFQGNSAPDKSGLPSDRFSAERTGGSVSTLTIQRTQQEDSAVYLCASGTTGGEAFFGQGTRLTVV.

This clonotype was picked up many times. The V call is TRBV5-1, the J call TRBJ2-4, with TRBD1 as a possible D gene (6 bases). CDR3 length equals 13 residues. V dropped 3 bases and J dropped 3 bases, with 7 bases sitting between them. Germline V gene lookup returns CDR1 SGHRS and CDR2 YFSETQ. This CDR3 reads CASSSDSKNIQYF. CDR3 DNA sequence: TGCGCCAGCAGCTCGGACAGCAAAAACATTCAGTACTTC.

At least ten counts were recorded for this clonotype. This chain connects TRBV20-1 to TRBJ1-1; TRBD1 matches at 7 bases. The CDR3 consists of 16 residues. CDR1 is DFQATT and CDR2 is SNEGSKA in the germline V gene (reference sequence). J was trimmed by 2 bases and V by 0 bases; bases with no gene match: 9. CDR3 residues: CSARDLTGWVNTEAFF. The CDR3 DNA reads TGCAGTGCTAGAGATCTGACAGGGTGGGTCAACACTGAAGCTTTCTTT.

The chain uses TRBV7-8 and TRBJ1-5; TRBD1 matches 7 bases. Unmatched junction bases numbered 4, after V lost 5 bases and J lost 0 bases. The CDR3 has 15 residues. Germline-derived CDR1 and CDR2 are SGHVS and FQNEAQ. The CDR3 sequence: CASSPRTGSNQPQHF. CDR3 DNA: TGTGCCAGCAGCCCGAGGACAGGTAGCAATCAGCCCCAGCATTTT.

This clonotype has at least ten counts. The chain has TRBV5-4 and TRBJ1-2; possible D gene TRBD1, 6 bases. The CDR3 totals 14 residues. V lost 0 bases and J lost 4, with 10 bases in between. Germline-derived CDR1 and CDR2 are SGHNT and YYREEE (reference sequence). In nucleotides, the CDR3 is TGTGCCAGCAGCTTGGAGTGGGGGCCCTATGGCTACACCTTC. This translates into CASSLEWGPYGYTF.

This clonotype was picked up many times. The chain carries TRBV3-1 and TRBJ1-1; D gene uncertain. The V gene's germline CDR1 is LGHDT and CDR2 YNNKEL (reference sequence). V lost 7 bases and J lost 0, with 12 bases in between. The CDR3 contains 14 residues. Here the CDR3 reads CASIPPALNTEAFF. Here the CDR3 DNA reads TGTGCCAGCATCCCTCCGGCCTTGAACACTGAAGCTTTCTTT.

This clonotype was counted ten times or more. The chain couples TRBV11-2 to TRBJ2-2, with D possibly called TRBD1 or TRBD2 (5 bases each). Trimming removed 5 bases from V and 15 bases from J, with 19 bases in between. CDR3 length: 13 amino acids. Looked up from germline, CDR1 is SGHAT and CDR2 is FQNNGV. Here the CDR3 reads CASSPGTASMLFF. The CDR3 coding sequence is TGTGCCAGCAGCCCTGGGACGGCGAGTATGTTGTTTTTT.

In this sample, this clonotype turned up many times. The rearrangement links TRBV7-2 to TRBJ1-1, with a weak D call TRBD1 (5 bases). The germline CDR1 and CDR2 sequences are SGHTA and FQGNSA. The CDR3 is made up of 14 amino acids. With 9 bases removed from V and 1 base from J, the gap between germline ends came to 15 bases. CDR3 DNA: TGTGCCAGTGCCCGATGGGGGGAGAACACTGAAGCTTTCTTT. It translates to CASARWGENTEAFF.

V usage is TRBV30 and J usage is TRBJ1-6, with a possible D match to TRBD1 (5 bases). V lost 7 bases, J lost 5 bases, and 15 bases lay in between. The germline V gene encodes CDR1 GTSNPN and CDR2 SVGIG (reference sequence). This CDR3 has 14 amino acids. This chain's CDR3 is CASRTGHNNSPLHF. CDR3 sequence (DNA): TGTGCCTCGAGGACCGGACATAATAATTCACCCCTCCACTTT.

This clonotype was picked up a small number of times. The rearrangement joins TRBV28 to TRBJ2-5, with D uncertain. CDR1 MDHEN and CDR2 SYDVKM come from the germline V gene. V was pared by 3 bases and J by 4 bases, with 12 bases between. This CDR3 region has 14 residues. Here the CDR3 DNA reads TGTGCCAGCAGTTTTATCGGGCAGGTAGAGACCCAGTACTTC. Residues: CASSFIGQVETQYF.

This clonotype has a handful of counts. The rearrangement joins TRBV7-8 to TRBJ2-1; 7 positions match TRBD2. V dropped 5 bases and J dropped 3; count of bases not matched to a gene: 7. Germline V gene data show CDR1 as SGHVS and CDR2 as FQNEAQ. The CDR3 extends over 15 amino acids. The CDR3 sequence: CASSQQRDLYNEQFF. The CDR3 DNA reads TGTGCCAGCAGCCAGCAGCGGGACCTCTACAATGAGCAGTTCTTC.

This chain joins TRBV10-3 and TRBJ2-7; TRBD2 matches 9 bases. Germline V lookup: CDR1 ENHRY, CDR2 SYGVKD. The CDR3 is 14 residues long. J lost 4 bases, V lost 6 bases, and 7 bases had no gene match. The CDR3 region has the DNA TGTGCCATCAGGCTGCGGGGGGGGGGGTACGAGCAGTACTTC. This sequence encodes CAIRLRGGGYEQYF.

This clonotype was detected only a few times. The genes are TRBV6-1 and TRBJ2-7; 7 bases are a match to TRBD1. The CDR3 contains 13 residues. Germline CDR1 and CDR2: MNHNS and SASEGT. J was trimmed by 6 bases and V by 7 bases; bases with no gene match: 9. In DNA form, the CDR3 reads TGTGCCAGCATGGGGGACAGTAGCGTCGAGCAGTACTTC. It codes for CASMGDSSVEQYF.

The CDR3 sequence: CASSRNSANTGELFF. CDR3 nucleotides: TGTGCCAGCAGCCGCAACAGCGCGAACACCGGGGAGCTGTTTTTT. The chain is built from TRBV7-3 and TRBJ2-2; unclear D gene. CDR1 is SGHTA and CDR2 is FQGTGA in the germline V gene. The CDR3 is 15 residues long. V was pared by 5 bases and J by 0 bases, with 10 bases between.

Ten or more counts support this clonotype. The rearrangement uses TRBV6-1 and TRBJ2-7; 7 bases match TRBD1. The CDR3 spans 14 residues. Germline V CDR1 and CDR2: MNHNS, SASEGT. V shed 5 bases, J shed 3 bases, and the junction held 7 bases outside the gene matches. CDR3 residues: CASSSRDRNYEQYF. CDR3 sequence (DNA): TGTGCCAGCAGTTCCCGGGACAGAAACTACGAGCAGTACTTC.

This clonotype was counted between two and nine times. The chain uses TRBV4-2 and TRBJ2-7; 9 bases match TRBD2. Germline V gene sequence: CDR1 LGHNA, CDR2 YNFKEQ. V gave up 4 bases and J gave up 6 bases; unmatched junction bases: 10. CDR3 size: 15 residues. CDR3 bases: TGTGCCAGCAGCCCGGGACTAGCTACTCGCTCCGAGCAGTACTTC. Amino acids: CASSPGLATRSEQYF.

This clonotype was detected ten times or more. The chain uses TRBV27 and TRBJ2-4, with TRBD1 as a possible D gene (6 bases). V lost 2 bases to trimming and J lost 3 bases, with 8 bases between them. There are 14 residues in the CDR3. Germline CDR1 is MNHEY and CDR2 is SMNVEV (reference sequence). The CDR3: CASSLVQGKNIQYF. Written as DNA, the CDR3 is TGTGCCAGCAGTTTAGTACAGGGCAAAAACATTCAGTACTTC.

The chain links TRBV19 to TRBJ2-2; 10 bases agree with TRBD2. This CDR3 comprises 17 residues. Trimming removed 1 base from V and 1 base from J; junction bases left unmatched: 3. The germline gives CDR1 LNHDA, CDR2 SQIVND (reference sequence). The CDR3 nucleotides read TGTGCCAGTAGTATAGGTCGACTAGCGGGGAACACCGGGGAGCTGTTTTTT. Encoded protein: CASSIGRLAGNTGELFF.

This clonotype has more than one count but fewer than ten. The genes are TRBV6-5 and TRBJ2-2; the match to TRBD2 covers 12 bases. V dropped 2 bases and J dropped 7; count of bases not matched to a gene: 5. The CDR3 length is 16 residues. Germline CDR1 reads MNHEY; CDR2 reads SVGAGI. DNA for the CDR3: TGTGCCAGCAGTTACGAGCTAGCGGGGGGGAGCGGGGAGCTGTTTTTT. Its translation is CASSYELAGGSGELFF.